A selection of T cell receptor beta chains follows, all from one sample in a study of monozygotic twins with cystic fibrosis. Generated by immunoSEQ multiplex PCR, the TCRdb table keeps only in-frame clones and is missing some. The data contain 20,000 to 25,000 clones, 95% to 98% of them singletons. The source material was blood. The receptors stem from a girl aged 10 to 17 with cystic fibrosis. The CDR3 runs from the conserved cysteine through the conserved F or W. The order of the fields is CDR3 protein, CDR3 DNA, clone size, D gene, V gene, J gene. The D gene is left open where the match is weak. The listing skips clone size in some rows; elsewhere it reads once, few, many or a size class.

CSIQRYNEQFF	TGCAGCATACAACGTTACAATGAGCAGTTCTTC	NA	NA	TRBV29-1	TRBJ2-1
CASSLEGLADTDTQYF	TGCGCCAGCAGCTTGGAGGGGCTAGCGGACACAGATACGCAGTATTTT	NA	TRBD2	TRBV5-1	TRBJ2-3
CASSVLAGYNEQFF	TGTGCCAGCAGTGTTCTAGCGGGCTACAATGAGCAGTTCTTC	NA	TRBD2	TRBV2	TRBJ2-1
CASIRPGQASTGELFF	TGTGCCAGCATTAGACCGGGACAGGCTTCCACCGGGGAGCTGTTTTTT	NA	TRBD1	TRBV28	TRBJ2-2
CASSQTVPTGELFF	TGCGCCAGCAGTCAGACAGTTCCCACCGGGGAGCTGTTTTTT	NA	NA	TRBV10-1	TRBJ2-2
CASSLGGRPGGSYGYTF	TGTGCCAGCAGCTTAGGGGGCCGACCAGGGGGCTCCTATGGCTACACCTTC	NA	TRBD1	TRBV7-2	TRBJ1-2
CASSSGQLNTEAFF	TGTGCCAGCAGCTCAGGGCAACTAAACACTGAAGCTTTCTTT	NA	NA	TRBV7-2	TRBJ1-1
CASSIVAGQPQHF	TGTGCCAGTAGTATAGTCGCGGGTCAGCCCCAGCATTTT	NA	NA	TRBV19	TRBJ1-5
CASSDGTGGSRQPQHF	TGTGCCAGCAGTGATGGGACAGGGGGTTCGCGTCAGCCCCAGCATTTT	NA	TRBD1	TRBV6-1	TRBJ1-5
CASSHEWKGGDNTQYF	TGTGCCAGCAGCCATGAATGGAAAGGAGGGGATAATACGCAGTATTTT	NA	NA	TRBV14	TRBJ2-3
CATSRLFSGRGSTQYF	TGTGCCACCAGCAGACTCTTTAGCGGGAGGGGATCTACGCAGTATTTT	NA	TRBD2	TRBV15	TRBJ2-3
CASSTRQGLVKNIQYF	TGTGCCAGCAGTACTCGACAGGGTCTAGTCAAAAACATTCAGTACTTC	NA	TRBD1	TRBV6-6	TRBJ2-4
CAWSVASGREQYF	TGTGCCTGGAGTGTAGCTAGCGGGAGGGAACAGTACTTC	NA	TRBD2	TRBV30	TRBJ2-7
CASSSGDRFYGYTF	TGTGCCAGCAGCTCAGGGGACAGGTTCTATGGCTACACCTTC	NA	TRBD1	TRBV7-2	TRBJ1-2
CASSLRQGIYNEQFF	TGTGCCAGCAGCTTACGCCAGGGGATCTACAATGAGCAGTTCTTC	NA	NA	TRBV7-2	TRBJ2-1
CASTRDRGWNTGELFF	TGTGCCAGTACCAGGGACAGGGGGTGGAACACCGGGGAGCTGTTTTTT	NA	TRBD1	TRBV19	TRBJ2-2
CASSLRTNTGELFF	TGTGCCAGCAGCTTGCGTACGAACACCGGGGAGCTGTTTTTT	NA	NA	TRBV5-4	TRBJ2-2
CASSLVRDRNEAFF	TGTGCCAGCAGCTTAGTCCGCGACAGAAATGAAGCTTTCTTT	NA	NA	TRBV13	TRBJ1-1
CASSQAPGLTDTQYF	TGCGCCAGCAGCCAAGCACCCGGGCTCACAGATACGCAGTATTTT	NA	NA	TRBV4-3	TRBJ2-3
CASSLEASPSYGTQYF	TGTGCCAGCAGCTTAGAAGCTAGCCCAAGCTACGGTACGCAGTATTTT	NA	NA	TRBV7-2	TRBJ2-3
CASSPPRVNSGNTIYF	TGTGCCAGCTCACCACCCAGGGTAAACTCTGGAAACACCATATATTTT	NA	NA	TRBV18	TRBJ1-3
CASSPLDSAMKETQYF	TGTGCCAGCAGCCCACTAGATTCCGCGATGAAAGAGACCCAGTACTTC	once	NA	TRBV7-9	TRBJ2-5
CASSAGTSPLWEQFF	TGTGCCAGCAGCGCCGGGACTAGCCCCCTTTGGGAGCAGTTCTTC	once	TRBD2	TRBV9	TRBJ2-1
CASSLTGQEADTQYF	TGTGCCAGCAGCTTAACGGGGCAGGAGGCAGATACGCAGTATTTT	NA	NA	TRBV7-3	TRBJ2-3
CASSLTTGTTYNEQFF	TGTGCCAGCAGCCTCACGACAGGGACTACGTACAATGAGCAGTTCTTC	NA	NA	TRBV7-6	TRBJ2-1
CASSLGRTGVGYTF	TGTGCCAGCAGTTTAGGGCGAACAGGGGTTGGCTACACCTTC	NA	TRBD1	TRBV27	TRBJ1-2
CASRMDRNTEAFF	TGTGCCAGCAGAATGGACAGGAACACTGAAGCTTTCTTT	NA	NA	TRBV28	TRBJ1-1
CASSLAVPGKTQYF	TGCGCCAGCAGCTTGGCCGTCCCAGGTAAGACCCAGTACTTC	NA	NA	TRBV5-1	TRBJ2-5
CASSLGYSGGRAFF	TGTGCCAGCAGTTTAGGGTATAGCGGCGGTCGGGCGTTCTTC	NA	NA	TRBV28	TRBJ2-1
CASSPGLAGEYEQYF	TGTGCCAGCAGCCCTGGACTAGCGGGTGAATACGAGCAGTACTTC	NA	TRBD2	TRBV9	TRBJ2-7
CASSQDNWGLNTEAFF	TGTGCCAGCAGCCAAGATAATTGGGGTTTGAACACTGAAGCTTTCTTT	NA	NA	TRBV4-2	TRBJ1-1
CASSLGSSAGELFF	TGCGCCAGCAGCTTGGGATCTAGCGCCGGGGAGCTGTTTTTT	few	NA	TRBV5-1	TRBJ2-2
CASSLTGGAGLWETQYF	TGTGCCAGCAGCTTAACAGGGGGCGCGGGGCTTTGGGAGACCCAGTACTTC	NA	TRBD1	TRBV7-2	TRBJ2-5
CATNNPGQTPDTEAFF	TGTGCCACCAACAACCCGGGACAGACCCCGGACACTGAAGCTTTCTTT	NA	TRBD1	TRBV15	TRBJ1-1
CASSQITRGLAGTGANVLTF	TGCGCCAGCAGTCAAATAACAAGGGGACTAGCGGGAACTGGGGCCAACGTCCTGACTTTC	once	TRBD2	TRBV4-3	TRBJ2-6
CASSLAVSLAVHEQFF	TGTGCCAGCAGCTTAGCGGTTAGCCTGGCGGTGCATGAGCAGTTCTTC	NA	NA	TRBV7-2	TRBJ2-1
CASSYMRTGELFF	TGTGCCAGCAGTTACATGAGGACCGGGGAGCTGTTTTTT	NA	NA	TRBV6-5	TRBJ2-2
CASSRTGVGNEKLFF	TGTGCCAGCAGCAGGACAGGGGTCGGTAATGAAAAACTGTTTTTT	NA	TRBD1	TRBV6-6	TRBJ1-4
CASSTGTGKNKQYF	TGTGCCAGTAGTACTGGGACAGGGAAGAACAAGCAGTACTTC	NA	TRBD1	TRBV19	TRBJ2-7
CAWSVLPAGTGVARLSYEQYF	TGTGCCTGGAGTGTACTCCCTGCCGGGACAGGGGTCGCCCGATTGTCCTACGAGCAGTACTTC	NA	TRBD1	TRBV30	TRBJ2-7
CAWSGLVLETQYF	TGTGCCTGGAGTGGACTAGTCCTGGAGACCCAGTACTTC	NA	NA	TRBV30	TRBJ2-5
CASSPALRFNQPQHF	TGTGCCAGCAGCCCCGCGTTGCGGTTCAATCAGCCCCAGCATTTT	NA	NA	TRBV7-8	TRBJ1-5
CASSRPGQNYGYTF	TGTGCCAGCAGTAGGCCGGGACAGAACTATGGCTACACCTTC	once	TRBD1	TRBV27	TRBJ1-2
CSVGRDTNTEAFF	TGCAGCGTCGGCCGGGACACCAACACTGAAGCTTTCTTT	NA	NA	TRBV29-1	TRBJ1-1
CASSTPGGANTGELFF	TGTGCCAGCAGCACACCAGGGGGCGCGAACACCGGGGAGCTGTTTTTT	NA	TRBD1	TRBV13	TRBJ2-2
CASSFKSGGTEAFF	TGTGCCAGCAGCTTCAAGTCCGGGGGCACTGAAGCTTTCTTT	NA	NA	TRBV7-2	TRBJ1-1
CASSRWGVETQYF	TGTGCCAGCAGCCGGTGGGGGGTGGAGACCCAGTACTTC	NA	NA	TRBV5-4	TRBJ2-5
CASSLVGQPEQYF	TGTGCCAGCAGCTTAGTCGGACAGCCCGAGCAGTACTTC	NA	NA	TRBV7-9	TRBJ2-7
CASSLKREGTGELFF	TGTGCCAGCAGCCTCAAGCGGGAGGGTACCGGGGAGCTGTTTTTT	NA	TRBD2	TRBV9	TRBJ2-2
CASSGTNYGYTF	TGTGCCAGCAGCGGGACTAACTATGGCTACACCTTC	NA	NA	TRBV7-2	TRBJ1-2
CASTSGTPVAKNIQYF	TGTGCCAGCACCTCCGGGACACCTGTAGCCAAAAACATTCAGTACTTC	NA	NA	TRBV4-2	TRBJ2-4
CASTPSGSGTGELFF	TGTGCCAGCACCCCAAGCGGGAGCGGGACCGGGGAGCTGTTTTTT	NA	TRBD2	TRBV5-4	TRBJ2-2
CASSYYNTGELFF	TGTGCCAGCAGTTACTACAATACCGGGGAGCTGTTTTTT	NA	NA	TRBV27	TRBJ2-2
CSVEGPAKNIQYF	TGCAGCGTTGAGGGGCCGGCCAAAAACATTCAGTACTTC	NA	NA	TRBV29-1	TRBJ2-4
CASSVGGGNTDTQYF	TGTGCCAGCAGCGTAGGGGGTGGAAACACAGATACGCAGTATTTT	NA	NA	TRBV9	TRBJ2-3
CASNIQAGMTDTQYF	TGTGCCAGTAACATCCAGGCGGGGATGACAGATACGCAGTATTTT	NA	NA	TRBV19	TRBJ2-3
CASSYSPHLADTQYF	TGTGCCAGCAGTTACTCCCCCCACTTGGCAGATACGCAGTATTTT	NA	NA	TRBV6-6	TRBJ2-3
CASSLEPPWDRRTDTQYF	TGCGCCAGCAGCTTGGAGCCCCCGTGGGACAGGCGCACAGATACGCAGTATTTT	NA	TRBD1	TRBV5-1	TRBJ2-3